These T cell receptor beta chains were read from a single sample in a study of cytomegalovirus exposure and HLA in healthy donors. Data came from immunoSEQ multiplex PCR; TCRdb stores just in-frame clones and leaves some out. The sample has around 200,000 clones; approximately 79% are singletons. Sequences were obtained from PBMCs. These TCRs come from a man aged 18 to 29 in good health and CMV-seronegative. The CDR3 runs from the conserved cysteine through the conserved F or W. Each record gives: J gene, V gene, D gene, CDR3 protein. The D gene is left open where the match is weak.

j_call: TRBJ1-6
v_call: TRBV7-3
d_call: TRBD1
cdr3_aa: CASSLFGQGNSPLHF

j_call: TRBJ2-3
v_call: TRBV4-3
d_call: TRBD2
cdr3_aa: CASSRLAGGLDTQYF

j_call: TRBJ2-7
v_call: TRBV6-5
d_call: TRBD1
cdr3_aa: CASRRDRTGDYEQYF

j_call: TRBJ1-5
v_call: TRBV28
d_call: -
cdr3_aa: CASTLDSNQPQHF

j_call: TRBJ1-6
v_call: TRBV28
d_call: TRBD1
cdr3_aa: CAAGDRVVPLHF

j_call: TRBJ1-4
v_call: TRBV7-9
d_call: TRBD1
cdr3_aa: CASREDRGSGEKLFF

j_call: TRBJ2-1
v_call: TRBV7-3
d_call: -
cdr3_aa: CASSLQLASSYNEQFF

j_call: TRBJ2-5
v_call: TRBV4-3
d_call: TRBD1
cdr3_aa: CASSQGQGAETQYF

j_call: TRBJ2-1
v_call: TRBV4-3
d_call: TRBD1
cdr3_aa: CASSPRQGLYSPQFF

j_call: TRBJ2-7
v_call: TRBV28
d_call: -
cdr3_aa: CASSSPQDSSYEQYF

j_call: TRBJ1-1
v_call: TRBV7-9
d_call: -
cdr3_aa: CASSLIRGLNTEAFF

j_call: TRBJ2-2
v_call: TRBV5-1
d_call: -
cdr3_aa: CASSLGNAGSGELFF

j_call: TRBJ2-6
v_call: TRBV4-3
d_call: -
cdr3_aa: CASSQGFSGPLSTGANVLTF

j_call: TRBJ2-5
v_call: TRBV18
d_call: TRBD1
cdr3_aa: CASSPELGDRPQYF

j_call: TRBJ2-1
v_call: TRBV11-2
d_call: TRBD2
cdr3_aa: CASSGTSGGFNEQFF

j_call: TRBJ1-1
v_call: TRBV19
d_call: -
cdr3_aa: CASSIGRAVTEAFF

j_call: TRBJ2-5
v_call: TRBV11-3
d_call: TRBD1
cdr3_aa: CASSLGGTGGWQETQYF

j_call: TRBJ2-7
v_call: TRBV5-8
d_call: -
cdr3_aa: CASSLGQSNEQYF

j_call: -
v_call: TRBV15
d_call: TRBD2
cdr3_aa: CATSKDGGARGEQYF

j_call: TRBJ1-2
v_call: TRBV25-1
d_call: -
cdr3_aa: CASSDGRSPYGYTF

j_call: TRBJ2-5
v_call: TRBV29-1
d_call: TRBD2
cdr3_aa: CSVEDLIGGNQETQYF